This is a list of T cell receptor beta chains from one sample in a study of CD8 T cells in Susac syndrome. TCRdb redid the calling of the immunoSEQ multiplex PCR reads with MiXCR, one entry per CDR3 protein. The sample holds about 160,000 distinct CDR3 sequences, 94% seen once. The sequenced material came from CD4+ T cells from PBMCs. Receptor source: a human donor with multiple sclerosis. Both conserved end residues are part of each CDR3. A D gene is named only where the DNA matches it firmly. Only part of the rows carry a size: once, few, many, or a class if the clone is expanded.

J	V	D	size	CDR3	DNA
TRBJ1-5	TRBV2	.	.	CASSDRYQPQHF	TGTGCCAGCAGTGATAGGTATCAGCCCCAGCATTTT
TRBJ1-2	TRBV20-1	.	.	CSARDGQHGYTF	TGCAGTGCTAGAGATGGACAGCATGGCTACACCTTC
TRBJ2-1	TRBV23-1	.	.	CASNQPDSYNEQFF	TGCGCCAGCAACCAGCCGGACAGCTACAATGAGCAGTTCTTC
TRBJ2-3	TRBV29-1	.	.	CSAQGGFSTDTQYF	TGCAGCGCCCAAGGCGGCTTTAGCACAGATACGCAGTATTTT
TRBJ2-7	TRBV20-1	TRBD2	.	CSAVGTSGDEQYF	TGCAGTGCTGTCGGGACTAGCGGCGACGAGCAGTACTTC
TRBJ2-7	TRBV11-1	TRBD2	once	CASSFRTSGSTYEQYF	TGTGCCAGCAGCTTTCGGACTAGCGGGAGCACCTACGAGCAGTACTTC
TRBJ2-5	TRBV7-2	.	.	CASSFSRRVHQETQYF	TGTGCCAGCAGCTTTAGCCGAAGGGTGCACCAAGAGACCCAGTACTTC
TRBJ2-6	TRBV12-3/TRBV12-4	.	.	CASSSVSGANVLTF	TGTGCCAGCAGTTCCGTCTCTGGGGCCAACGTCCTGACTTTC
TRBJ2-2	TRBV28	.	.	CASSFTYRVTGELFF	TGTGCCAGCAGTTTCACGTACAGAGTCACCGGGGAGCTGTTTTTT
TRBJ2-1	TRBV4-3	TRBD2	.	CASSRYTSGTDNEQFF	TGCGCCAGCAGCCGTTATACTAGCGGGACGGACAATGAGCAGTTCTTC
TRBJ2-7	TRBV25-1	TRBD2	once	CASSESTSGRKYEQYF	TGTGCCAGCAGTGAATCTACTAGCGGGAGGAAATACGAGCAGTACTTC
TRBJ1-2	TRBV28	.	once	CASSNFGYGYTF	TGTGCCAGCAGTAACTTCGGCTATGGCTACACCTTC
TRBJ1-5	TRBV30	.	.	CAWSVLSNQPQHF	TGTGCCTGGAGTGTACTGAGCAATCAGCCCCAGCATTTT
TRBJ2-7	TRBV25-1	TRBD2	.	CASAKRHPGLAGVIYEQYF	TGTGCCAGCGCCAAACGACACCCTGGACTAGCGGGAGTCATTTACGAGCAGTACTTC
TRBJ2-2	TRBV5-1	TRBD2	few	CASSPGTSGTGELFF	TGCGCCAGCAGTCCCGGGACTAGCGGGACCGGGGAGCTGTTTTTT
TRBJ2-5	TRBV30	TRBD2	.	CAWSYPAGGVRETQYF	TGTGCCTGGAGTTATCCTGCGGGAGGCGTGAGGGAGACCCAGTACTTC
TRBJ2-2	TRBV24-1	.	.	CATSGDTGELFF	TGTGCCACCAGTGGTGACACCGGGGAGCTGTTTTTT
TRBJ2-3	TRBV29-1	.	.	CSVEPFWDTQYF	TGCAGCGTTGAACCCTTTTGGGATACGCAGTATTTT
TRBJ2-6	TRBV7-2	TRBD2	.	CASSRSGRSSGANVLTF	TGTGCCAGCAGCCGTAGCGGGAGGAGCTCTGGGGCCAACGTCCTGACTTTC
TRBJ1-1	TRBV29-1	.	.	CSVDPATEAFF	TGCAGCGTTGATCCGGCCACTGAAGCTTTCTTT
TRBJ2-2	TRBV6-5	.	.	CASSYGPTGELFF	TGTGCCAGCAGTTACGGGCCCACCGGGGAGCTGTTTTTT
TRBJ1-5	TRBV4-2	.	.	CASSQVAVGREGQPQHF	TGTGCCAGCAGCCAAGTTGCGGTAGGGAGGGAGGGTCAGCCCCAGCATTTT
TRBJ1-1	TRBV5-1	.	.	CASSDRLNTEAFF	TGCGCCAGCAGTGACAGACTGAACACTGAAGCTTTCTTT
TRBJ2-3	TRBV5-1	.	.	CASSPPGGAIPDTQYF	TGCGCCAGCAGCCCCCCCGGCGGGGCAATCCCAGATACGCAGTATTTT
TRBJ1-1	TRBV27	.	.	CASSPWGMNTEAFF	TGTGCCAGCAGTCCTTGGGGGATGAACACTGAAGCTTTCTTT
TRBJ2-7	TRBV7-9	TRBD2	.	CASSLGSGRAGYEQYF	TGTGCCAGCAGCTTAGGGAGCGGGAGGGCCGGTTACGAGCAGTACTTC
TRBJ1-4	TRBV18	.	.	CASSPGNNEKLFF	TGTGCCAGCTCACCAGGGAATAATGAAAAACTGTTTTTT
TRBJ1-2	TRBV2	.	.	CASGFDYGYTF	TGTGCCAGCGGATTTGACTATGGCTACACCTTC
TRBJ2-3	TRBV20-1	.	.	CSAITPRFTDTQYF	TGCAGTGCTATAACTCCAAGATTCACAGATACGCAGTATTTT
TRBJ1-5	TRBV20-1	.	.	CSAQGQGNQPQHF	TGCAGTGCCCAGGGGCAGGGCAATCAGCCCCAGCATTTT
TRBJ2-5	TRBV30	TRBD2	.	CAWTWTSGRPETQYF	TGTGCCTGGACTTGGACTAGCGGGAGGCCCGAGACCCAGTACTTC
TRBJ2-6	TRBV30	TRBD1	.	CASGQSSGANVLTF	TGTGCCTCGGGACAGTCCTCTGGGGCCAACGTCCTGACTTTC
TRBJ1-1	TRBV5-4	.	.	CASSPSSLGGAFF	TGTGCCAGCAGCCCTTCCAGCTTGGGGGGGGCTTTCTTT
TRBJ2-6	TRBV5-1	.	.	CASSLAPDGANVLTF	TGCGCCAGCAGCTTGGCCCCAGACGGGGCCAACGTCCTGACTTTC
TRBJ2-5	TRBV7-2	.	once	CASSFSGPGTQYF	TGTGCCAGCAGCTTCAGCGGCCCAGGGACCCAGTACTTC
TRBJ2-6	TRBV4-3	.	once	CASSQVPISGANVLTF	TGCGCCAGCAGCCAAGTCCCGATCTCTGGGGCCAACGTCCTGACTTTC
TRBJ2-7	TRBV3-1	.	.	CASSQDLGTSSYEQYF	TGTGCCAGCAGCCAAGATCTGGGAACAAGCTCCTACGAGCAGTACTTC
TRBJ1-5	TRBV16	.	.	CASSQSENQPQHF	TGTGCCAGCAGCCAATCCGAAAATCAGCCCCAGCATTTT
TRBJ1-1	TRBV11-3	.	.	CASSFGGQNTEAFF	TGTGCCAGCAGCTTCGGTGGGCAGAACACTGAAGCTTTCTTT
TRBJ1-1	TRBV4-3	.	.	CASSQDPGANTEAFF	TGCGCCAGCAGCCAAGACCCAGGGGCGAACACTGAAGCTTTCTTT
TRBJ1-2	TRBV2	.	once	CASSEAPGGYTF	TGTGCCAGCAGTGAAGCGCCAGGAGGCTACACCTTC
TRBJ1-2	TRBV7-2	TRBD1	.	CASSFMDRNYGYTF	TGTGCCAGCAGCTTCATGGACAGGAACTATGGCTACACCTTC
TRBJ2-5	TRBV30	.	.	CAWSAHLQETQYF	TGTGCCTGGAGTGCTCACTTACAAGAGACCCAGTACTTC
TRBJ2-7	TRBV12-3/TRBV12-4	.	.	CASSLFDKIYEQYF	TGTGCCAGCAGTTTATTTGACAAGATCTACGAGCAGTACTTC
TRBJ2-1	TRBV3-1	.	.	CASSKITADYNEQFF	TGTGCCAGCAGCAAAATCACAGCTGACTACAATGAGCAGTTCTTC
TRBJ1-2	TRBV4-2	TRBD1	.	CASSPRDRDLNYGYTF	TGTGCCAGCAGCCCCCGGGACAGGGACCTAAACTATGGCTACACCTTC
TRBJ2-3	TRBV7-3	.	.	CASSPDGTDTQYF	TGTGCCAGCAGCCCGGACGGCACAGATACGCAGTATTTT
TRBJ1-6	TRBV30	.	.	CAWSVSSPLHF	TGTGCCTGGAGTGTCTCTTCACCCCTCCACTTT
TRBJ1-5	TRBV19	.	.	CASSIDGQPQHF	TGTGCCAGTAGTATAGACGGACAGCCCCAGCATTTT